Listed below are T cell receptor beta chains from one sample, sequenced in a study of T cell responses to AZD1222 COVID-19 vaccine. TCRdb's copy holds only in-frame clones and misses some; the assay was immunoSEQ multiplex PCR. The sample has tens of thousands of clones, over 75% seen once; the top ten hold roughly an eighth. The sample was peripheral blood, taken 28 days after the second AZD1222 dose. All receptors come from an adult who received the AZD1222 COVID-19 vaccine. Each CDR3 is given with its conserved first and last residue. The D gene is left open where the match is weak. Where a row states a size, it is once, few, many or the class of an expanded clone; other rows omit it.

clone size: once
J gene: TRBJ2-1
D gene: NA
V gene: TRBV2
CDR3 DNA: TGTGCCAGCAGAAGAGGATCTGAGCAGTTCTTC
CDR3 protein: CASRRGSEQFF

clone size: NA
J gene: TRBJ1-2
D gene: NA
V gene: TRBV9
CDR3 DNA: TGTGCCAGCAGCGTAGATCAGGGTGGCTACACCTTC
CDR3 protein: CASSVDQGGYTF

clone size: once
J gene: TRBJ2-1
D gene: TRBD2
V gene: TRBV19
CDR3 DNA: TGTGCCAGTAGTAGGACTAGCGGGAGACTCATCAATGAGCAGTTCTTC
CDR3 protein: CASSRTSGRLINEQFF

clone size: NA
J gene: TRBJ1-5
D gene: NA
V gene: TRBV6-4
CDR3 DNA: TGTGCCCGCAATCAACCTGGACCGGGGACGACTCAGCCCCAGCATTTT
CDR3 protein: CARNQPGPGTTQPQHF

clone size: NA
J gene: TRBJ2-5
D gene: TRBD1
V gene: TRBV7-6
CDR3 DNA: TGTGCCAGCAGCCCCCGGACAGGCAACGGAGAGACCCAGTACTTC
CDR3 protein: CASSPRTGNGETQYF

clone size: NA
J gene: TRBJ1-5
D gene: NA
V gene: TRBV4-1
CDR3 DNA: TGCGCCAGCAGCCAAGAAGGGCTCAGGGTGAGCAATCAGCCCCAGCATTTT
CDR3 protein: CASSQEGLRVSNQPQHF

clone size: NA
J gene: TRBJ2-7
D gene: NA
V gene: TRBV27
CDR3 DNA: TGTGCCAGCAGTTTAGGCAGGGTCTACGAGCAGTACTTC
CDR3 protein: CASSLGRVYEQYF

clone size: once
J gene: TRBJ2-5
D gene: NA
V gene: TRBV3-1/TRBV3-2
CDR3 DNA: TGTGCCAGCAGCTTGAGAGGGACAGAGACCCAGTACTTC
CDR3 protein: CASSLRGTETQYF

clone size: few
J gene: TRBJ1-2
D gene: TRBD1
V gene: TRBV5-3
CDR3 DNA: TGTGCCAGAAGTCGCGGGACAGGGGGTAACTATGGCTACACCTTC
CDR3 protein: CARSRGTGGNYGYTF

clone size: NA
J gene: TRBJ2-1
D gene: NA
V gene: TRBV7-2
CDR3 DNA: TGTGCCAGCAGCCTAGGGAGTTACAATGAGCAGTTCTTC
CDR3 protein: CASSLGSYNEQFF

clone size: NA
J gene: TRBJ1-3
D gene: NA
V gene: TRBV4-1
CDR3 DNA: TGCGCCAGCAGCCAAGATCGGGGCTCTGGAAACACCATATATTTT
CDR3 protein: CASSQDRGSGNTIYF

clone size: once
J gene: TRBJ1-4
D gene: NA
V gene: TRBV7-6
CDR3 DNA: TGTGCCAGCAGCCAGAGGGGCGGGGAGCAACTGTTTTTT
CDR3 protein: CASSQRGGEQLFF

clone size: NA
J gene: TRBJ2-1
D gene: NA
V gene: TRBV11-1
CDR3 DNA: TGTGCCAGCAGCTGGTTGCGGGGAGAGGGGGAGCAGTTCTTC
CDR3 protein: CASSWLRGEGEQFF

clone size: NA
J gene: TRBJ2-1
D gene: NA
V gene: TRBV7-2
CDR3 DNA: TGTGCCAGCAGCTTACCAGGGGTCATGGGGCAGTTCTTC
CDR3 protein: CASSLPGVMGQFF

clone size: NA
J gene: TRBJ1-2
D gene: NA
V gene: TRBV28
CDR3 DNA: TGTGCCAGCAACTTCGGGGCTAACTATGGCTACACCTTC
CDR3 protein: CASNFGANYGYTF

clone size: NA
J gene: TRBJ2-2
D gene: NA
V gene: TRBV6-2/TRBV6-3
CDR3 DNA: TGTGCCAGCAGCCACCGAGGGCAGGGGAAGACCGGGGAGCTGTTTTTT
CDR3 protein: CASSHRGQGKTGELFF

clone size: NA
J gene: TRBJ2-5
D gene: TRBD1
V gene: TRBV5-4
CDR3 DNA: TGTGCCAGCAGCCCCGACAGGGCAGAGACCCAGTACTTC
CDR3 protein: CASSPDRAETQYF

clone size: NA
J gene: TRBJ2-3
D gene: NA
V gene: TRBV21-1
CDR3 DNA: TGTGCCAGCAGCATACCCGGGACAGGGGGCACAGATACGCAGTATTTT
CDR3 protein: CASSIPGTGGTDTQYF

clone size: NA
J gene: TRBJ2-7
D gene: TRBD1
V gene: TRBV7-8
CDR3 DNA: TGTGCCAGCAGCTTAGAGGGACAGAGCTCCTACGAGCAGTACTTC
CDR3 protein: CASSLEGQSSYEQYF

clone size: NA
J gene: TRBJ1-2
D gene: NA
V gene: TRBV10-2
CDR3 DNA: TGCGCCAGCAGCTCCAGGGGTTTCTATGGCTACACCTTC
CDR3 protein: CASSSRGFYGYTF

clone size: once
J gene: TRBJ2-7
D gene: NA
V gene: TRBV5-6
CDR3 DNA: TGTGCCAGCAGCTCGGTCGGGGGCACCTACGAGCAGTACTTC
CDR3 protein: CASSSVGGTYEQYF

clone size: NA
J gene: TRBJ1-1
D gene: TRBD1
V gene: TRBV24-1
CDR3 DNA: TGTGCCACCACCCAGACAGGGGGGACTGAAGCTTTCTTT
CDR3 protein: CATTQTGGTEAFF

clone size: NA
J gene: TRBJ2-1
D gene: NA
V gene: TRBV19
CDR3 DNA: TGTGCCACTGCCCCGGTCAGGTGGGGGTCGTACAATGAGCAGTTCTTC
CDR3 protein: CATAPVRWGSYNEQFF

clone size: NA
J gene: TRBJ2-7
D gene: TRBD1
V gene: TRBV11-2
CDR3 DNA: TGTGCCAGCAGCTTCGACAGGGTGGGCCACGAGCAGTACTTC
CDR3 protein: CASSFDRVGHEQYF

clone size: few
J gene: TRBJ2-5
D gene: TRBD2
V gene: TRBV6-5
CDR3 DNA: TGTGCCAGCAGTTACTCCTCAGGACTAGCGGGGGAGACCCAGTACTTC
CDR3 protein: CASSYSSGLAGETQYF

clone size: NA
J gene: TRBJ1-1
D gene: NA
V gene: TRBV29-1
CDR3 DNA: TGCAGCGTCGGGGTTAGCACTGAAGCTTTCTTT
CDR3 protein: CSVGVSTEAFF

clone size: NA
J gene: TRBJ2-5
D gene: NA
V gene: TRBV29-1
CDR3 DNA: TGCAGCGTTGGGGAGGGACAGCTCCAAGAGACCCAGTACTTC
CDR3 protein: CSVGEGQLQETQYF

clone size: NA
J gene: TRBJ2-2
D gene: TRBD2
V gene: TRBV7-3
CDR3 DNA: TGTGCCAGCAGCTTATCTTCTCGCGGGGGGGCCCCAAACACCGGGGAGCTGTTTTTT
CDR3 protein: CASSLSSRGGAPNTGELFF

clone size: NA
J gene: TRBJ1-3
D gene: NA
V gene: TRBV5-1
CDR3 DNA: TGCGCCAGCAGCTTGGAGGGGAACTCTGGAAACACCATATATTTT
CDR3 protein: CASSLEGNSGNTIYF

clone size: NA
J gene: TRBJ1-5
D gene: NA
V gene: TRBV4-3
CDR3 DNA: TGCGCCAGCAGCCAAGACGTGGGCAATCAGCCCCAGCATTTT
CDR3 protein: CASSQDVGNQPQHF

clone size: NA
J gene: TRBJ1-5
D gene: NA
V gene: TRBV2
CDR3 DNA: TGTGCCAGCAAAACCGGGAGAAATCAGCCCCAGCATTTT
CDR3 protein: CASKTGRNQPQHF

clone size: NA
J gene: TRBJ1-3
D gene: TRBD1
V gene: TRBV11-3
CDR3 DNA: TGTGCCAGCAGCCTAAAACCGGGACAGGGCTCTGGAAACACCATATATTTT
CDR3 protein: CASSLKPGQGSGNTIYF

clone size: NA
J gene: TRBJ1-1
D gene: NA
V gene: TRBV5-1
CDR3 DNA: TGCGCCAGCAGCTTGGACAGGGACAACACTGAAGCTTTCTTT
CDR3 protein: CASSLDRDNTEAFF

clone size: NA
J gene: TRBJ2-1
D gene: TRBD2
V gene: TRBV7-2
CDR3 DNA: TGTGCCAGCAGCTTAACCCTCGCGGGGGGGCCCAATGAGCAGTTCTTC
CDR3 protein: CASSLTLAGGPNEQFF

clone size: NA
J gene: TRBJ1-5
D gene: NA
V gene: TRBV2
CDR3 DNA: TGTGCCAGCAGTGAAGCGCTTCCCAGTCAGCCCCAGCATTTT
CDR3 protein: CASSEALPSQPQHF

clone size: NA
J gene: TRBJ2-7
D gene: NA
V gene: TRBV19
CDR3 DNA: TGTGCCAGTAGTATTGGCCGAGGAGTCTACGAGCAGTACTTC
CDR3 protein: CASSIGRGVYEQYF

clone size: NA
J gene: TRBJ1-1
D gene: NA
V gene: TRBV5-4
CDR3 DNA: TGTGCCAGCAGCTTGGGGGGACCCACTGAAGCTTTCTTT
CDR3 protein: CASSLGGPTEAFF

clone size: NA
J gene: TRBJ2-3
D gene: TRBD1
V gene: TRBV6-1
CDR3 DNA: TGTGCCAGCAGTGAATTCGGACAGGGACACGGAGATACGCAGTATTTT
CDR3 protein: CASSEFGQGHGDTQYF

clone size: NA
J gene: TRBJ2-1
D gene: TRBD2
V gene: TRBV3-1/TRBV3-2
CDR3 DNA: TGTGCCAGCAGTCTAGCGGGAGGTCCCTACAATGAGCAGTTCTTC
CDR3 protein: CASSLAGGPYNEQFF

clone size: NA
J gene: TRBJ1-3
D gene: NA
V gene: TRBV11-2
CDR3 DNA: TGTGCCAGCAGTTCTAAGGAAACAGACGGAAACACCATATATTTT
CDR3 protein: CASSSKETDGNTIYF

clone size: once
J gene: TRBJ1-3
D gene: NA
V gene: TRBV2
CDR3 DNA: TGTGCCAGCAAAAGGGGAAACACCATATATTTT
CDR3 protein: CASKRGNTIYF

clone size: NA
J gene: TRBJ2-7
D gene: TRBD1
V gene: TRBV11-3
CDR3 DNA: TGTGCCAGCAGCAAGGACAGGAAGGCGGCCTACGAGCAGTACTTC
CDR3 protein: CASSKDRKAAYEQYF

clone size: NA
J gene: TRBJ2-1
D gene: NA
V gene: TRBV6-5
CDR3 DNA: TGTGCCAGCAGGATGGGATATGGTGAGCAGTTCTTC
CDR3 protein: CASRMGYGEQFF

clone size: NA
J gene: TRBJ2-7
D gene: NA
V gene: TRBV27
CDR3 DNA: TGTGCCAGCAGTTTCAGGGGTCCCAACGAGCAGTACTTC
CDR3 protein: CASSFRGPNEQYF

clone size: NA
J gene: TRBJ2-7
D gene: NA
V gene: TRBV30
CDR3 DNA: TGTGCCTGGAGTGTTGGGCAGGGGCCCTCCTACGAGCAGTACTTC
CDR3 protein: CAWSVGQGPSYEQYF

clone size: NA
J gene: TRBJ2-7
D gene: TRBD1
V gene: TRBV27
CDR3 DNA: TGTGCCAGCGGGAGTCGGGCCGGGACAGCCTACGAGCAGTACTTC
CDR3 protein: CASGSRAGTAYEQYF

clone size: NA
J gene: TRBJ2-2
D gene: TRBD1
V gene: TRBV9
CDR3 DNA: TGTGCCAGCAGCCCTGGGACAGCGGTCCCCGGGGAGCTGTTTTTT
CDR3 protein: CASSPGTAVPGELFF

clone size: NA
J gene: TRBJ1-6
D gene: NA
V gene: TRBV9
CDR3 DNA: TGTGCCAGCAGCCAACTAGGGGGATATAATTCACCCCTCCACTTT
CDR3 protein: CASSQLGGYNSPLHF